The rows below give T cell receptor beta chains drawn from one sample of a study of blood T cell repertoires in COVID-19. Libraries were prepared by immunoSEQ multiplex PCR; TCRdb keeps only in-frame clonotypes and omits some of them. This table has approximately 130,000 clones, about 85% appearing once. The sequenced sample was peripheral blood. The receptor source for this set is a human donor in a cohort sampled during active COVID-19. The CDR3 runs from the conserved cysteine through the conserved F or W. A D gene is named only where the DNA matches it firmly.

v_gene: TRBV18
j_gene: TRBJ1-1
d_gene: NA
CDR3aa: CASSPPQGFNTEAFF

v_gene: TRBV11-2
j_gene: TRBJ1-2
d_gene: NA
CDR3aa: CASSSARVYGYTF

v_gene: TRBV5-1
j_gene: TRBJ1-5
d_gene: NA
CDR3aa: CASSFSLNQPQHF

v_gene: TRBV6-5
j_gene: TRBJ1-2
d_gene: TRBD1
CDR3aa: CASSDSRGLGQNTF

v_gene: TRBV5-6
j_gene: TRBJ2-7
d_gene: NA
CDR3aa: CASSLGQGWSYEQYF

v_gene: TRBV19
j_gene: TRBJ2-2
d_gene: NA
CDR3aa: CASSINGGNTGELFF

v_gene: TRBV14
j_gene: TRBJ1-2
d_gene: TRBD1
CDR3aa: CASSQGQGAFYGYTF

v_gene: TRBV10-1
j_gene: TRBJ1-1
d_gene: NA
CDR3aa: CASSERTENTEAFF

v_gene: TRBV27
j_gene: TRBJ1-2
d_gene: TRBD1
CDR3aa: CASSTGTGGYGYTF

v_gene: TRBV3-1/TRBV3-2
j_gene: TRBJ2-7
d_gene: NA
CDR3aa: CASSRGYEQYF